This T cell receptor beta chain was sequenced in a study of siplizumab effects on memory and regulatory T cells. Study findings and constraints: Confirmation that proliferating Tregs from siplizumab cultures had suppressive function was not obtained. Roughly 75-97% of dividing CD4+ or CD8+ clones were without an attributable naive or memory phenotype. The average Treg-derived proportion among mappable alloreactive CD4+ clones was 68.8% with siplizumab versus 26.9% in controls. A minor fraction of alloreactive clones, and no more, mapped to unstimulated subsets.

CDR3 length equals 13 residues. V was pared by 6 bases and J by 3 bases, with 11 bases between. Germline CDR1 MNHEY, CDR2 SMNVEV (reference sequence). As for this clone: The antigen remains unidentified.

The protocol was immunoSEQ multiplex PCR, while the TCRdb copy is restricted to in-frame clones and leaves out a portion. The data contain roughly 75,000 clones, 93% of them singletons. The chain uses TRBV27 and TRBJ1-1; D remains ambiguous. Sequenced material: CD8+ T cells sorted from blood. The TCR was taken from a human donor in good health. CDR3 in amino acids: CASSRSLHTEAFF. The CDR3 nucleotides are TGTGCCAGCAGCAGGTCTCTGCACACTGAAGCTTTCTTT.